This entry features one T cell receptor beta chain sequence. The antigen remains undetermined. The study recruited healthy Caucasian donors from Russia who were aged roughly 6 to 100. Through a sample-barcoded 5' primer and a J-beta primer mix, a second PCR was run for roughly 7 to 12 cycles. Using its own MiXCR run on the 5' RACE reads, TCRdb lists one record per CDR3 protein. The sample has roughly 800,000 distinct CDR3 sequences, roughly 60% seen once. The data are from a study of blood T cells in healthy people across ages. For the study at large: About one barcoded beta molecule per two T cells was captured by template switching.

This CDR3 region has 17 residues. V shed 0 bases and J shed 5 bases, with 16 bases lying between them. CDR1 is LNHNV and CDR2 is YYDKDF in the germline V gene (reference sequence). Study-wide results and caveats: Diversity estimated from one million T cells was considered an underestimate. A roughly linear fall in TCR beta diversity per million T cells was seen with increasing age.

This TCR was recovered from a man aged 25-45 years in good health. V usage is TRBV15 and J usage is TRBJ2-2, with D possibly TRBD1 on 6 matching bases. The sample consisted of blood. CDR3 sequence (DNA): TGTGCCACCAGCAGAGATTTGGCTGGGGGCCGGACCGGGGAGCTGTTTTTT. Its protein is CATSRDLAGGRTGELFF.